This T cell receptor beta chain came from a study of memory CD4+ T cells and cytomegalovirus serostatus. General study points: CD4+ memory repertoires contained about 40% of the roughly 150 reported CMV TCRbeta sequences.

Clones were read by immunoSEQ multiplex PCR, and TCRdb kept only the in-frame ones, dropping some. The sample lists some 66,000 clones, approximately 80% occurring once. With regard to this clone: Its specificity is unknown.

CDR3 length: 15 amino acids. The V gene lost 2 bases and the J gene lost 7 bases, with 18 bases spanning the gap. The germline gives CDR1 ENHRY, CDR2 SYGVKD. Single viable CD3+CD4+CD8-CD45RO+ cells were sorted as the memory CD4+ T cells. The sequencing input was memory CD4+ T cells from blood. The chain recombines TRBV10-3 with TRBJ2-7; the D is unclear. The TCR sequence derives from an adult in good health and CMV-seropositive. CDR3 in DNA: TGTGCCATCAGTGAGACCAAACGTCCGGGCCCTGAGCAGTACTTC. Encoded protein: CAISETKRPGPEQYF.